This is a list of T cell receptor beta chains from one sample in a study of shared clonotypes between healthy human individuals. Profiled with immunoSEQ multiplex PCR; TCRdb holds only in-frame clones, not every one. Seen here are about 560,000 clones, around three quarters observed once, and the top ten hold around 12%. Material: PBMCs. The receptors stem from a woman between 35 and 50 years old in good health. Some clones in this sample may be carry-over from other donors' samples. CDR3s include the opening cysteine and the closing phenylalanine or tryptophan. The D gene is left open where the match is weak. Rows give clone size only sometimes, using once, few, many, or a class for an expanded clone.

>.|.|TRBJ1-2|TRBV7-3
TGTGCCAGCAGCTATTACGCTCGGACAGAATCTAGCAACTATGGCTACACCTTC
CASSYYARTESSNYGYTF
>TRBD1|.|TRBJ2-5|TRBV7-9
TGTGCCAGCAGCTTAGCCGACAGGGTCGAGACCCAGTACTTC
CASSLADRVETQYF
>.|.|TRBJ2-1|TRBV7-8
TGTGCCAGCAGCGTCGACAGGTACAATGAGCAGTTCTTC
CASSVDRYNEQFF
>.|few|TRBJ2-7|TRBV28
TGTGCCAGCAGTCAGGGCCCCTCCTACGAGCAGTACTTC
CASSQGPSYEQYF
>TRBD2|.|TRBJ2-7|TRBV11-3
TGTGCCAGCAGCTTACGTCCAGCGGGAGGTCTGTACGAGCAGTACTTC
CASSLRPAGGLYEQYF
>.|once|TRBJ1-5|TRBV10-2
TGCGCCAGCAGTGAGGGGGGGGAGCGGGATCAGCCCCAGCATTTT
CASSEGGERDQPQHF
>TRBD2|.|TRBJ2-1|TRBV7-9
TGTGCCAGCAGCTTAGACCGGACTAGAGATGAGCAGTTCTTC
CASSLDRTRDEQFF
>.|.|TRBJ1-1|TRBV19
TGTGCCAGTAGTATGAGCAGGGGCCGGAACACTGAAGCTTTCTTT
CASSMSRGRNTEAFF
>TRBD1|.|TRBJ2-7|TRBV18
TGTGCCAGCTCAGTAAACAGGGGCTCCTACGAGCAGTACTTC
CASSVNRGSYEQYF
>TRBD2|.|TRBJ2-7|TRBV2
TGTGCCAGCAGTGGGAGGGCTAGCGGGAGCAACGAGCAGTACTTC
CASSGRASGSNEQYF
>TRBD1|.|TRBJ1-4|TRBV19
TGTGCCAGTAACTCCCCAGGGGGTGCAACTAATGAAAAACTGTTTTTT
CASNSPGGATNEKLFF
>TRBD1|many|TRBJ1-1|TRBV7-9
TGTGCCAGCAGCTTATGGGACGGACAGGGGAGAACTTTCTTT
CASSLWDGQGRTFF
>.|.|TRBJ2-7|TRBV19
TGTGCCAGTAGTGGAGCGGCCTTCTTGGAGCAGTACTTC
CASSGAAFLEQYF
>TRBD2|many|TRBJ2-3|TRBV10-3
TGTGCCATCAGTGACGGTTTAGCGGGTGCTAGCACAGATACGCAGTATTTT
CAISDGLAGASTDTQYF
>TRBD2|.|TRBJ2-7|TRBV28
TGTGCCATCCGGTCCACTACTAGCGGGAGGGGCATCTTCTACGAGCAGTACTTC
CAIRSTTSGRGIFYEQYF
>.|.|TRBJ2-7|TRBV28
TGTGCCAGCAGCCGACGGAGCTCCTACGAGCAGTACTTC
CASSRRSSYEQYF
>.|.|TRBJ2-5|TRBV5-4
TGTGCCAGCAGCCCCGCAGGCAGGGAGGTAGGAGAGACCCAGTACTTC
CASSPAGREVGETQYF
>TRBD1|.|TRBJ1-2|TRBV6-1
TGTGCCAGCAGTGAAGCGCTAACAGGGGCGGATGGCTACACCTTC
CASSEALTGADGYTF
>.|.|TRBJ2-7|TRBV15
TGTGCCACCAGCAGAAGGCGGGAAGGCTCCTACGAGCAGTACTTC
CATSRRREGSYEQYF
>.|.|TRBJ2-7|TRBV2
TGTGCCAGCAGCCCCGGGGGCGTTAGCGACCTTGGGCAGTACTTC
CASSPGGVSDLGQYF
>TRBD2|.|TRBJ2-7|TRBV28
TGTGCCAGCAGTTTACCGCAGGACGGGGGGACCTACGAGCAGTACTTC
CASSLPQDGGTYEQYF
>.|.|TRBJ2-3|TRBV7-2
TGTGCCAGCAGCCAAGACCCCACAGATACGCAGTATTTT
CASSQDPTDTQYF
>TRBD1|.|TRBJ2-7|TRBV19
TGTGCCAGTAGCCAAACCCCGGGACAGACTTCTTACGAGCAGTACTTC
CASSQTPGQTSYEQYF
>.|.|TRBJ2-5|TRBV28
TGTGCCAGCACAGGAGGCGGCCAAGAGACCCAGTACTTC
CASTGGGQETQYF
>TRBD1|.|TRBJ1-2|TRBV7-2
TGTGCCAGCAGCTTAGAGACAGGGATAGGCTATGGCTACACCTTC
CASSLETGIGYGYTF
>TRBD1|.|TRBJ1-1|TRBV28
TGTGCCAGCAGCAGGACCGGGACAGGGATGAACACTGAAGCTTTCTTT
CASSRTGTGMNTEAFF
>.|many|TRBJ1-2|TRBV7-2
TGTGCCAGCAGCTTACACAGATCTAACTATGGCTACACCTTC
CASSLHRSNYGYTF
>TRBD1|.|TRBJ1-2|TRBV28
TGTGCCAGCAGTTTAGCGGGACAGGACCTCTATGGCTACACCTTC
CASSLAGQDLYGYTF
>TRBD2|.|TRBJ2-7|TRBV13
TGTGCCAGCAGCTTTCACCCTAGCGGAACCTACGAGCAGTACTTC
CASSFHPSGTYEQYF
>.|.|TRBJ2-1|TRBV27
TGTGCCAGCAGTTTAAGCAGGTTCCATGAGCAGTTCTTC
CASSLSRFHEQFF
>TRBD2|.|TRBJ2-3|TRBV5-6
TGTGCCAGCAGCCCGGGACTAGCCGCTAGCACAGATACGCAGTATTTT
CASSPGLAASTDTQYF
>.|.|TRBJ2-5|TRBV19
TGTGCCAGTAGTTTCCAGGGGGGCCTTGGAGAGACCCAGTACTTC
CASSFQGGLGETQYF
>.|once|TRBJ2-1|TRBV7-6
TGTGCCAGCAGCCCAGGGACAACGGATGAGCAGTTCTTC
CASSPGTTDEQFF
>.|.|TRBJ2-1|TRBV5-6
TGTGCCAGCAGCTTCCTCCGTGTGGACAAAGGCAATGAGCAGTTCTTC
CASSFLRVDKGNEQFF
>.|.|TRBJ2-3|TRBV29-1
TGCAGCGCCCATTTAAGCACAGATACGCAGTATTTT
CSAHLSTDTQYF
>.|.|TRBJ2-1|TRBV9
TGTGCCAGCAGCGTAGGACAGTACAATGAGCAGTTCTTC
CASSVGQYNEQFF
>.|.|TRBJ1-1|TRBV6-1
TGTGCCAGCAGTCTCTGGACGGCGAACACTGAAGCTTTCTTT
CASSLWTANTEAFF
>TRBD1|.|TRBJ2-1|TRBV7-3
TGTGCCAGCAGCTCCCGACAGGGCGCGCCAAATGAGCAGTTCTTC
CASSSRQGAPNEQFF
>.|.|TRBJ2-5|TRBV7-8
TGTGCCAGCAGCTTACAATACAGGGATTTACCTCATAAGACCCAGTACTTC
CASSLQYRDLPHKTQYF
>.|.|TRBJ1-1|TRBV5-1
TGCGCCAGCAGCTTAGCCGGGACGGGAGGCACTGAAGCTTTCTTT
CASSLAGTGGTEAFF